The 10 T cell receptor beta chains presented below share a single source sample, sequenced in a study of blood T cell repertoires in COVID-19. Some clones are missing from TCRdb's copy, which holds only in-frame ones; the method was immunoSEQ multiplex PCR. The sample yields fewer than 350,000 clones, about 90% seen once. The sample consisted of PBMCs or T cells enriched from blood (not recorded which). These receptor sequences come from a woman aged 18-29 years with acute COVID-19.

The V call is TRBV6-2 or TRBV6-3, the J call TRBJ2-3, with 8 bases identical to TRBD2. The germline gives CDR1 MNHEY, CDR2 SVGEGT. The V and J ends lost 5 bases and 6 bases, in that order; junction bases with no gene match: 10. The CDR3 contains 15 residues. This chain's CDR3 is CASSRTSSAMDTQYF. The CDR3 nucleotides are TGTGCCAGCAGTCGGACTAGCAGCGCAATGGATACGCAGTATTTT.

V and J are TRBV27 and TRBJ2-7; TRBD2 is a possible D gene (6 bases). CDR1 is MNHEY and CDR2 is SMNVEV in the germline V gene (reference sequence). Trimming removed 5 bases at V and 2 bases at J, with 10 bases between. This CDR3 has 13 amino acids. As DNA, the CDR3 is TGTGCCAGCAGTAGGGACTTCCCCTACGAGCAGTACTTC. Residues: CASSRDFPYEQYF.

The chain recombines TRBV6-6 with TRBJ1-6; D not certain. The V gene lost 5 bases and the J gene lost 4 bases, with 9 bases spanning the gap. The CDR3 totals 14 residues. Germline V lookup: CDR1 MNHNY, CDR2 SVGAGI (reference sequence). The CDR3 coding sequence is TGTGCCAGCAGTAAGGACTCGTATAATTCACCCCTCCACTTT. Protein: CASSKDSYNSPLHF.

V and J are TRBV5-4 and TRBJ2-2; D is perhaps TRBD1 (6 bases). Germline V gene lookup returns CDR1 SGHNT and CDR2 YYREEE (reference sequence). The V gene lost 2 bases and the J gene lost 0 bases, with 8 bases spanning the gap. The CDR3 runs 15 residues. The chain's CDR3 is CASSLQGSNTGELFF. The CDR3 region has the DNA TGTGCCAGCAGCTTACAGGGTTCGAACACCGGGGAGCTGTTTTTT.

The CDR3 DNA reads as TGTGCCAGCAGCTCAGACAGGGGTTCCTACGAGCAGTACTTC. Protein: CASSSDRGSYEQYF. The chain uses TRBV7-9 and TRBJ2-7; 8 bases are shared with TRBD1. The CDR3 runs to 14 residues. The V and J ends lost 4 bases and 1 base, in that order; junction bases with no gene match: 3. Germline V gene sequence: CDR1 SEHNR, CDR2 FQNEAQ (reference sequence).

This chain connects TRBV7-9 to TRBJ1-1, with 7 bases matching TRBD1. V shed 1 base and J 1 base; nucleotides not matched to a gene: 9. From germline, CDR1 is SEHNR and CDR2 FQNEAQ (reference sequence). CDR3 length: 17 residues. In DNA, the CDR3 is TGTGCCAGCAGCTTAGTGACAGGGTCTTTGTGGAACACTGAAGCTTTCTTT. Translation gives CASSLVTGSLWNTEAFF. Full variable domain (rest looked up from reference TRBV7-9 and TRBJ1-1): DTGVSQNPRHKITKRGQNVTFRCDPISEHNRLYWYRQTLGQGPEFLTYFQNEAQLEKSRLLSDRFSAERPKGSFSTLEIQRTEQGDSAMYLCASSLVTGSLWNTEAFFGQGTRLTVV.

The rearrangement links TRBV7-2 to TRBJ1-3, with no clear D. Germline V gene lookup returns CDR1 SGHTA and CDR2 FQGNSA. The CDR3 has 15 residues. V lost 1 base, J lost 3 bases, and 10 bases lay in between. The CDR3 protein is CASSLVGGGGNTIYF. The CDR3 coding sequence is TGTGCCAGCAGCTTAGTTGGCGGAGGTGGAAACACCATATATTTT.

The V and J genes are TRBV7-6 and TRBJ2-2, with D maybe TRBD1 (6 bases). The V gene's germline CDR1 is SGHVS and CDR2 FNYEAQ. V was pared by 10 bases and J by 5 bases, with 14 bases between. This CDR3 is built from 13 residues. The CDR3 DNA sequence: TGTGCCACTTACCACAGGGCGACCGGGGAGCTGTTTTTT. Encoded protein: CATYHRATGELFF.

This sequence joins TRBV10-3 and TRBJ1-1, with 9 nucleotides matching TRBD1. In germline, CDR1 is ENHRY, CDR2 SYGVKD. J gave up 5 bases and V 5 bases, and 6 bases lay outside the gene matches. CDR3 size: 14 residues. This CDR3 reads CAISPGTGSTEAFF. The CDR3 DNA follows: TGTGCCATCAGTCCCGGGACAGGGAGTACTGAAGCTTTCTTT.

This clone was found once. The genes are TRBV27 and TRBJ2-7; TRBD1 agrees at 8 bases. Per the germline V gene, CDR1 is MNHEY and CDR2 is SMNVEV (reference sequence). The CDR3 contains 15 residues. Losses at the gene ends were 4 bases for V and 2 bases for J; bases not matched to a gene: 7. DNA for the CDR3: TGTGCCAGCAGTTCGACCGGGACAGGAGCCTACGAGCAGTACTTC. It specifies CASSSTGTGAYEQYF.